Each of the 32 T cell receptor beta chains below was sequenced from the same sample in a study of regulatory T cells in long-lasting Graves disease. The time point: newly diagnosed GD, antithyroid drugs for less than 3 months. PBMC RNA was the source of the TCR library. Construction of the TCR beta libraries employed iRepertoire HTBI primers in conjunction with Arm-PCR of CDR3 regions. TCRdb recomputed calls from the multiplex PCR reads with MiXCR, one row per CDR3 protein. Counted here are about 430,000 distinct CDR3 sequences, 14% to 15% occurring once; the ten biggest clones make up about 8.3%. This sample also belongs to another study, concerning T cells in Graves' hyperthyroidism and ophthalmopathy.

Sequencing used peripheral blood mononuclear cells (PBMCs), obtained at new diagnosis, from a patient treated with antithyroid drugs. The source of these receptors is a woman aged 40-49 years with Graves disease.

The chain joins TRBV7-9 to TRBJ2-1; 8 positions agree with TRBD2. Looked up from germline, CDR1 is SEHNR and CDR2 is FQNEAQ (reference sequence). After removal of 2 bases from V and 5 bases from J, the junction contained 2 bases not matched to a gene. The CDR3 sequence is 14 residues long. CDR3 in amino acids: CASSLREGNNEQFF. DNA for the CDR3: TGTGCCAGCAGCTTACGGGAGGGTAACAATGAGCAGTTCTTC.

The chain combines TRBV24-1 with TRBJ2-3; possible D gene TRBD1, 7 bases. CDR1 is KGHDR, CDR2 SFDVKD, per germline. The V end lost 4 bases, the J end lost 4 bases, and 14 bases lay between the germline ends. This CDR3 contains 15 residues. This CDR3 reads CATSDPGGGADTQYF. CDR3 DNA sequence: TGTGCCACCAGTGACCCTGGAGGGGGCGCAGATACGCAGTATTTT.

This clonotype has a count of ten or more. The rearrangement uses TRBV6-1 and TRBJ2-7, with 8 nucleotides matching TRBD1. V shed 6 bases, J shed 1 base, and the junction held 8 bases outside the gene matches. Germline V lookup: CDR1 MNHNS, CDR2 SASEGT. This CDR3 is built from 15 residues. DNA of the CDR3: TGTGCCAGCAGCGACGGACAGGGTTGGTCCTACGAGCAGTACTTC. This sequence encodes CASSDGQGWSYEQYF.

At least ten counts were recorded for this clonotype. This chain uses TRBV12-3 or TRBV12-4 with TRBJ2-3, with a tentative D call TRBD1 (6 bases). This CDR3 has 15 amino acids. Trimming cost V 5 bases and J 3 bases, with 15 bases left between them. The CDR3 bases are TGTGCCAGCAGTCCCCAGGGGAAGTTGACAGATACGCAGTATTTT. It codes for CASSPQGKLTDTQYF.

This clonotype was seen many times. The CDR3 spells CASSTNSASGRAQTQYF. The CDR3 DNA is TGCGCCAGCAGCACAAATTCGGCTAGCGGGAGGGCCCAGACCCAGTACTTC. The chain employs TRBV5-1 and TRBJ2-5; 12 nucleotides line up with TRBD2. CDR3 length: 17 amino acids. After removal of 4 bases from V and 6 bases from J, the junction contained 13 bases not matched to a gene. CDR1 and CDR2 from the germline V gene are SGHRS and YFSETQ.

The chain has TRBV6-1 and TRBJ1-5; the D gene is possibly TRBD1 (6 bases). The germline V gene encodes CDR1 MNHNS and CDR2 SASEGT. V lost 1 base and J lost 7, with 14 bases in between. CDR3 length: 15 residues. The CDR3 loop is CASSEGLRGRQPQHF. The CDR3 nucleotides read TGTGCCAGCAGTGAAGGGTTGAGGGGGAGACAGCCCCAGCATTTT.

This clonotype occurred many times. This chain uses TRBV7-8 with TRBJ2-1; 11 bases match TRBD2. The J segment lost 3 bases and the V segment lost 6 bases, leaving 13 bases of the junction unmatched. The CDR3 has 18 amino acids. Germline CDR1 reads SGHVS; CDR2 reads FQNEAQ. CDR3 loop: CASRGWASGRSIYNEQFF. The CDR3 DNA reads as TGTGCCAGCAGGGGGTGGGCTAGCGGGAGGTCCATCTACAATGAGCAGTTCTTC.

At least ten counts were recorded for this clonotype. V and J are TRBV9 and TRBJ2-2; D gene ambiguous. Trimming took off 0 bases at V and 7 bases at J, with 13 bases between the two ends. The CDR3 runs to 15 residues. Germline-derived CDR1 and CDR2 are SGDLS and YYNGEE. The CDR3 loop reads CASSVGKVGSGELFF. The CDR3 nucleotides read TGTGCCAGCAGCGTAGGCAAGGTCGGTAGCGGGGAGCTGTTTTTT. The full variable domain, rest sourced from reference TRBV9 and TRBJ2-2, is DSGVTQTPKHLITATGQRVTLRCSPRSGDLSVYWYQQSLDQGLQFLIQYYNGEERAKGNILERFSAQQFPDLHSELNLSSLELGDSALYFCASSVGKVGSGELFFGEGSRLTVL.

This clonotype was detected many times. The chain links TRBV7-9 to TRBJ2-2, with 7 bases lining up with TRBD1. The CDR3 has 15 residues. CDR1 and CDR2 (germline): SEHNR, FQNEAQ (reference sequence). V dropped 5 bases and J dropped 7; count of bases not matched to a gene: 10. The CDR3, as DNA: TGTGCCAGCAGCCCCACCGGGACAGTCTACGGGGAGCTGTTTTTT. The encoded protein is CASSPTGTVYGELFF.

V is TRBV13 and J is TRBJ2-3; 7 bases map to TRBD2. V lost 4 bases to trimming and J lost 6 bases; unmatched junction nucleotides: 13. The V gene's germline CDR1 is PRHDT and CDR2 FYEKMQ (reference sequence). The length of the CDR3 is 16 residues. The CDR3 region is CASSSRGREVRDTQYF. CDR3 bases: TGTGCCAGCAGCTCCCGAGGGAGGGAGGTACGGGATACGCAGTATTTT.

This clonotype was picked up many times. The CDR3 reads CASSYGTDEETQYF. CDR3 DNA: TGTGCCAGCAGCTACGGGACGGACGAAGAGACCCAGTACTTC. The chain combines TRBV11-2 with TRBJ2-5; D might be TRBD1 or TRBD2, each matching 5 bases. Trimming removed 4 bases at V and 3 bases at J, with 12 bases between. Germline-derived CDR1 and CDR2 are SGHAT and FQNNGV. This CDR3 has 14 residues.

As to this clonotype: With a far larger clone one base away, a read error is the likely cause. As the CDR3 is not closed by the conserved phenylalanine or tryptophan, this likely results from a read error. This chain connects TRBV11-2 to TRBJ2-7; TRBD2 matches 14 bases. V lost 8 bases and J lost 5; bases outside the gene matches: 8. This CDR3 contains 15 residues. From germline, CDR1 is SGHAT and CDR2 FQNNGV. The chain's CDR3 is CASSPLGLAGDEQYL. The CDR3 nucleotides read TGTGCCAGCTCACCATTGGGACTAGCGGGAGACGAGCAGTACTTG.

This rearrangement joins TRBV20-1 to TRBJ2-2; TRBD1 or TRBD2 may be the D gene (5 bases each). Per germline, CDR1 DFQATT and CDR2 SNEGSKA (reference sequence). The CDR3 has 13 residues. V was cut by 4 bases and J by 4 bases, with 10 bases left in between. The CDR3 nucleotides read TGCAGTGCTATTGGGGGAGCCACCGGGGAGCTGTTTTTT. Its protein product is CSAIGGATGELFF.

Written as DNA, the CDR3 is TGTGCCAGCAGTTACTCGATAACCAATGGCTACACCTTC. Encoded protein: CASSYSITNGYTF. V gene TRBV6-5 combines with J gene TRBJ1-2; D gene ambiguous. The CDR3 extends over 13 amino acids. V was pared by 0 bases and J by 6 bases, with 8 bases between. Germline V gene lookup returns CDR1 MNHEY and CDR2 SVGAGI.

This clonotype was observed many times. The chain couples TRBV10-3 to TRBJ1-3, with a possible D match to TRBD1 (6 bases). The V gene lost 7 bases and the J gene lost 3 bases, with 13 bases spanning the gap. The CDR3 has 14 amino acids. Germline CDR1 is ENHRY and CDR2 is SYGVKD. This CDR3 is CAITSTGSGNTIYF. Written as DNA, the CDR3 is TGTGCCATCACCAGTACAGGGAGTGGAAACACCATATATTTT.

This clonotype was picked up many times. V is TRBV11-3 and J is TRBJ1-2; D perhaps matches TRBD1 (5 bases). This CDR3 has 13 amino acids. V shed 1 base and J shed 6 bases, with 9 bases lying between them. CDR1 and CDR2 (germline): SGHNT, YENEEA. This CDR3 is CASSLVPGNGYTF. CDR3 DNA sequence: TGTGCCAGCAGCTTAGTACCAGGGAATGGCTACACCTTC.

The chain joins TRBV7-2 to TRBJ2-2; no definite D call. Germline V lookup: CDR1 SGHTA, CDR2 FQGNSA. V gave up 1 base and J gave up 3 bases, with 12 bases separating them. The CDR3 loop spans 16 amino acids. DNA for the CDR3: TGTGCCAGCAGCTTAGTGTTTAGTGTGGACACCGGGGAGCTGTTTTTT. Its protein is CASSLVFSVDTGELFF.

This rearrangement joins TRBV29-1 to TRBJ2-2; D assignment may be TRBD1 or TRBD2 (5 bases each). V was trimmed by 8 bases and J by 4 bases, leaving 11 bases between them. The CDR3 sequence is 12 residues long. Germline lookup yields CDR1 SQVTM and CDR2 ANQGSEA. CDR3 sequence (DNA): TGCAGCTCTTCAGGGACCACCGGGGAGCTGTTTTTT. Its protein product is CSSSGTTGELFF.

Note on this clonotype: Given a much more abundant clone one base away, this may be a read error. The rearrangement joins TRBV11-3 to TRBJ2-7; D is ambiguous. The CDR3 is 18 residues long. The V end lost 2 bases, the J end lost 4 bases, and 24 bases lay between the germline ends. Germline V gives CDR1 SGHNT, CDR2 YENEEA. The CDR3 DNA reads TGTGCCAGCAGCTTAACGGCCGTGGGGAAGAAACGTTCTTACGAGCAGTACTTC. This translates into CASSLTAVGKKRSYEQYF.

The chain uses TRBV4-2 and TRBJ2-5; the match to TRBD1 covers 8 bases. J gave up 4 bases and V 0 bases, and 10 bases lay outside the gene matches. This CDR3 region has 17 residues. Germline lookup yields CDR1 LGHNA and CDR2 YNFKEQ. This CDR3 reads CASSQDRRQGAPETQYF. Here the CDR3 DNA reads TGTGCCAGCAGCCAAGATAGGCGGCAGGGGGCACCAGAGACCCAGTACTTC.

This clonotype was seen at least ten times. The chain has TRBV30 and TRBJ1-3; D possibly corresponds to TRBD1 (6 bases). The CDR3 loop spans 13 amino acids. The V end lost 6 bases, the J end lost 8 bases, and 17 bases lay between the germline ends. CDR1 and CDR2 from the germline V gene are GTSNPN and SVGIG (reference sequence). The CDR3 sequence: CACRRDKLDTIYF. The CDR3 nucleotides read TGTGCCTGCCGCCGGGACAAATTGGACACCATATATTTT.

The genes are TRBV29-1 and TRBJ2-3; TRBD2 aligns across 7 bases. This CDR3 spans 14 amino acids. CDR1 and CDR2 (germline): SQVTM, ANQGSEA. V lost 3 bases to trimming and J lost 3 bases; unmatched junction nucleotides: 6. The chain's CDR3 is CSVEGGERTDTQYF. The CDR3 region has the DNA TGCAGCGTTGAGGGGGGGGAACGGACAGATACGCAGTATTTT.

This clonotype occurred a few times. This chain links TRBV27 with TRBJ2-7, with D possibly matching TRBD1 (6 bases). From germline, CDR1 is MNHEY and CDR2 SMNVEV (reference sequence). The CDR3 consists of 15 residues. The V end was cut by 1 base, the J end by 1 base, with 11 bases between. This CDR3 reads CASSLYQGRSYEQYF. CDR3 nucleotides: TGTGCCAGCAGTTTATATCAGGGGCGGTCCTACGAGCAGTACTTC.

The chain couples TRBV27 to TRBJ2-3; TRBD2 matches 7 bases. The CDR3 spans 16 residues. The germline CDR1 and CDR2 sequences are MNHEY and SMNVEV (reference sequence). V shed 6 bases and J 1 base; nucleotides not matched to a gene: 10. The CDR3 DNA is TGTGCCAGCAGCCCTTGGGGAGGGAGCGGCACAGATACGCAGTATTTT. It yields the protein CASSPWGGSGTDTQYF.

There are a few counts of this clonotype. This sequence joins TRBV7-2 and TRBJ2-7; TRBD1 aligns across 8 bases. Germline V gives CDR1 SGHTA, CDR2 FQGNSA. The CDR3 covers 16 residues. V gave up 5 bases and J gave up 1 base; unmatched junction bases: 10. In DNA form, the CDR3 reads TGTGCCAGCAGCCGACCTTCCGGGACAGGTTCCTACGAGCAGTACTTC. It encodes CASSRPSGTGSYEQYF.

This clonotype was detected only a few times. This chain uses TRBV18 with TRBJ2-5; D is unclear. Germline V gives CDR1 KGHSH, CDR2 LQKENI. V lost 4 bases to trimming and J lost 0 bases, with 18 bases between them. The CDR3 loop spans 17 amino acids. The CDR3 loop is CASSRVLPSLDQETQYF. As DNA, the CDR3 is TGTGCCAGCTCACGAGTGCTTCCCTCCTTGGACCAAGAGACCCAGTACTTC.

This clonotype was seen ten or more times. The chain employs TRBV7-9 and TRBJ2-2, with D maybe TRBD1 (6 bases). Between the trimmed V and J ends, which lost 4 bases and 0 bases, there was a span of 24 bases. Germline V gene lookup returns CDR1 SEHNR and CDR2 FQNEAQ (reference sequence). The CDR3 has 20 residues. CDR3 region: CASSSRNRGGSGTNTGELFF. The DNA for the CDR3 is TGTGCCAGCAGCTCGCGGAACAGAGGGGGTTCGGGGACGAACACCGGGGAGCTGTTTTTT.

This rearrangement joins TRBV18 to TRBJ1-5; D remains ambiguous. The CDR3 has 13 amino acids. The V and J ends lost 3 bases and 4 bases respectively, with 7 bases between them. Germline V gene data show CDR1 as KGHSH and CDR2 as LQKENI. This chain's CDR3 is CASSPASNQPQHF. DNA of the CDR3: TGTGCCAGCTCACCGGCTTCTAATCAGCCCCAGCATTTT. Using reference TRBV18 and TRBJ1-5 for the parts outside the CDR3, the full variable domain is NAGVMQNPRHLVRRRGQEARLRCSPMKGHSHVYWYRQLPEEGLKFMVYLQKENIIDESGMPKERFSAEFPKEGPSILRIQQVVRGDSAAYFCASSPASNQPQHFGDGTRLSIL.

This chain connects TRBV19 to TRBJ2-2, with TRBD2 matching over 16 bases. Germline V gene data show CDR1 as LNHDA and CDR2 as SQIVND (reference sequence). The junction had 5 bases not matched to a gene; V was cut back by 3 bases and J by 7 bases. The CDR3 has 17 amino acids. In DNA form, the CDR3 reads TGTGCCAGTAGTATGGGACTAGCGGGAGGGTATAGCGGGGAGCTGTTTTTT. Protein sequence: CASSMGLAGGYSGELFF.

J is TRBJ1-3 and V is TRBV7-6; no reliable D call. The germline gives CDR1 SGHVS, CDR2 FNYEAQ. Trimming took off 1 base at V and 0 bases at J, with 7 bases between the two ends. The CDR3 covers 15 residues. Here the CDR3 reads CASSLEGISGNTIYF. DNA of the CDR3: TGTGCCAGCAGCTTAGAGGGAATCTCTGGAAACACCATATATTTT.

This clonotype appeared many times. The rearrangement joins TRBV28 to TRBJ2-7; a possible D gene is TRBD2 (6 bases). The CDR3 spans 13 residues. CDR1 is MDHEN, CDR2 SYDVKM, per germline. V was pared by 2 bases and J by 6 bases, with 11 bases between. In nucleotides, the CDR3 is TGTGCCAGCAGTTTACGGGCGGGGAGCGAGCAGTACTTC. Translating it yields CASSLRAGSEQYF.

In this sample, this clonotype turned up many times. The CDR3 loop is CASRPAGTGLSGANVLTF. CDR3 DNA: TGTGCCAGCAGGCCGGCCGGGACAGGGCTCTCTGGGGCCAACGTCCTGACTTTC. The chain joins TRBV12-3 or TRBV12-4 to TRBJ2-6; TRBD1 matches at 9 bases. There are 18 residues in the CDR3. J lost 0 bases, V lost 6 bases, and 9 bases had no gene match.